This TCR beta chain stems from a study of cytomegalovirus exposure and HLA in healthy donors. Germline loops: CDR1 MNHEY, CDR2 SVGAGI. V was pared by 6 bases and J by 3 bases, with 6 bases between. The CDR3 sequence is 12 residues long. The PCR used 60 Vbeta and 13 Jbeta primers. The method was immunoSEQ multiplex PCR; TCRdb's version includes in-frame clones alone and lacks a portion of them. The profile covers about 93,000 clones, with 70% to 85% appearing a single time and around 3.8% taken by the ten largest. The clonotype comes from a man aged 45-65 years in good health and CMV-seronegative. The chain couples TRBV6-5 to TRBJ2-1; no firm D call. The sequenced material came from PBMCs. CDR3 sequence reads: CASSSDYNEQFF. CDR3 DNA: TGTGCCAGCAGCAGCGACTACAATGAGCAGTTCTTC.